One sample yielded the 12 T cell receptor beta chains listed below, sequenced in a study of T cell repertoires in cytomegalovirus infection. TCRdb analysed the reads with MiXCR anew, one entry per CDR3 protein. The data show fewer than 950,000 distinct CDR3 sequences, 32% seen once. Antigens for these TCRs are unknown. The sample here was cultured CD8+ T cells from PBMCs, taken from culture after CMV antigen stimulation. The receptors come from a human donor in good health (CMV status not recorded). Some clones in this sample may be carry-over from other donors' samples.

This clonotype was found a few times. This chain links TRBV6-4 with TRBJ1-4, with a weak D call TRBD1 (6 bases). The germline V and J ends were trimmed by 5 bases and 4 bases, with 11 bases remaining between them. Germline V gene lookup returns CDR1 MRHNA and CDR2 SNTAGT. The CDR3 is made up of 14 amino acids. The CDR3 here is CASSRTEFNEKLFF. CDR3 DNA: TGTGCCAGCAGTCGGACAGAATTTAATGAAAAACTGTTTTTT.

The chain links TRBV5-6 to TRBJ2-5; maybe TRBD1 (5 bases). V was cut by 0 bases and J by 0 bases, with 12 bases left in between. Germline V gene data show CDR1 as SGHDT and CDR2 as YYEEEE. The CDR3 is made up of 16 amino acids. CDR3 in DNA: TGTGCCAGCAGCTTGGGTCTCGACAGCTACCAAGAGACCCAGTACTTC. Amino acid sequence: CASSLGLDSYQETQYF.

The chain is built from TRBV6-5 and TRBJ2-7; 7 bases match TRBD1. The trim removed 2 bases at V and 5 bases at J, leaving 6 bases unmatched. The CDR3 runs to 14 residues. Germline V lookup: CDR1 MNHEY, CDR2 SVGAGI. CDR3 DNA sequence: TGTGCCAGCAGTTACGCGGCAGGGGGTAACGAGCAGTACTTC. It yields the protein CASSYAAGGNEQYF.

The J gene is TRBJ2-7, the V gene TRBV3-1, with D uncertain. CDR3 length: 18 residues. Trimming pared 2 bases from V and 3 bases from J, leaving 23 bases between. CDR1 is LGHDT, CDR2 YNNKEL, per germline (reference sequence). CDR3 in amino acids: CASSQSTRVGTNIYEQYF. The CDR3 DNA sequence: TGTGCCAGCAGCCAAAGCACCCGCGTGGGAACGAACATCTACGAGCAGTACTTC.

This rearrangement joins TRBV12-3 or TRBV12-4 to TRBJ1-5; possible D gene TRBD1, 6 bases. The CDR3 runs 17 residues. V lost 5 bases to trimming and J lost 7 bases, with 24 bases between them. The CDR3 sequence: CASSPAQGPSPNQPQHF. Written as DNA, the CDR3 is TGTGCCAGCAGTCCAGCCCAGGGGCCGTCCCCCAACCAGCCCCAGCATTTT.

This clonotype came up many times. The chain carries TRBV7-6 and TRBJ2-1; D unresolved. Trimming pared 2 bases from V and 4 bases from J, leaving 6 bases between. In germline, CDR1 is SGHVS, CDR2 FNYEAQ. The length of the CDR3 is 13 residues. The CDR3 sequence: CASSLSQYNEQFF. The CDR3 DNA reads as TGTGCCAGCAGCTTAAGCCAGTACAATGAGCAGTTCTTC.

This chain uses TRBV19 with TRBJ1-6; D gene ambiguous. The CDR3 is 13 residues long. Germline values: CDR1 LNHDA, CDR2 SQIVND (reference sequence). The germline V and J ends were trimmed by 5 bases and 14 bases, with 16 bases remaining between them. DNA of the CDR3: TGTGCCAGTAGTCCCAACGGCCATTCGACCCTCCACTTT. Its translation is CASSPNGHSTLHF. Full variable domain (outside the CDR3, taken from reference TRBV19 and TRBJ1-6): DGGITQSPKYLFRKEGQNVTLSCEQNLNHDAMYWYRQDPGQGLRLIYYSQIVNDFQKGDIAEGYSVSREKKESFPLTVTSAQKNPTAFYLCASSPNGHSTLHFGNGTRLTVT.

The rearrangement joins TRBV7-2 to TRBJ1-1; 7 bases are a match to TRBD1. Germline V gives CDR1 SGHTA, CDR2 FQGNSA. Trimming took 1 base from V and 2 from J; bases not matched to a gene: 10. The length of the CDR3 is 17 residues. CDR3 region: CASSLGLPGQLNTEAFF. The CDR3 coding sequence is TGTGCCAGCAGCTTAGGCCTCCCGGGACAGTTAAACACTGAAGCTTTCTTT. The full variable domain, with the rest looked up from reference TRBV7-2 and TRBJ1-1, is GAGVSQSPSNKVTEKGKDVELRCDPISGHTALYWYRQSLGQGLEFLIYFQGNSAPDKSGLPSDRFSAERTGGSVSTLTIQRTQQEDSAVYLCASSLGLPGQLNTEAFFGQGTRLTVV.

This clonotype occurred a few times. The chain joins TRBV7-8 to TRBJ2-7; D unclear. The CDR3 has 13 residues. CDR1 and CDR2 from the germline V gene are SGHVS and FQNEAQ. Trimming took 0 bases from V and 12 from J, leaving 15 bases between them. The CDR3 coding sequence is TGTGCCAGCAGCTTAGCGCTACAAGACCCCCCGTACGTC. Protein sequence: CASSLALQDPPYV.

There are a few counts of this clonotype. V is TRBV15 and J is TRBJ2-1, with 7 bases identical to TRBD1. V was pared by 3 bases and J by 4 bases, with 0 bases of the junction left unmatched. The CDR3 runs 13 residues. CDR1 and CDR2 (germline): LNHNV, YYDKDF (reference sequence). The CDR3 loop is CATSRTGYNEQFF. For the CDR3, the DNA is TGTGCCACCAGCAGGACAGGGTACAATGAGCAGTTCTTC.

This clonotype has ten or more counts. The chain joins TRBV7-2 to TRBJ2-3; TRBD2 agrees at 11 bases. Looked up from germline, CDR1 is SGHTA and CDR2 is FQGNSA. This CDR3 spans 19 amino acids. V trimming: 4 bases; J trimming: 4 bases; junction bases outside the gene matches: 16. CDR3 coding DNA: TGTGCCAGCAGCTCCAGACTAGCGGGGCGAGCCCTACAGGCAGATACGCAGTATTTT. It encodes CASSSRLAGRALQADTQYF.

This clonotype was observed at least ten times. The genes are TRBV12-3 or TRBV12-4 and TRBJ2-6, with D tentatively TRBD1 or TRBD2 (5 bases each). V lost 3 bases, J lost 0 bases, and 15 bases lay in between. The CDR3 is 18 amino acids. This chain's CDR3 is CASSFGTIPLSGANVLTF. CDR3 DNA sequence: TGTGCCAGCAGTTTCGGGACGATCCCTCTCTCTGGGGCCAACGTCCTGACTTTC.